These 12 T cell receptor beta chains originate from one sample sequenced in a study of T cell responses to AZD1222 COVID-19 vaccine. Some clones are missing from TCRdb's copy, which holds only in-frame ones; the method was immunoSEQ multiplex PCR. The table records about 82,000 clones, approximately 90% of them present only once. The sequenced sample was peripheral blood, obtained 28 days after the second AZD1222 dose. These receptors were obtained from an adult who received the AZD1222 COVID-19 vaccine.

The V and J genes are TRBV5-4 and TRBJ2-3, with unresolved D. The CDR3 is 14 amino acids. V lost 0 bases to trimming and J lost 6 bases, with 11 bases between them. The germline CDR1 and CDR2 sequences are SGHNT and YYREEE (reference sequence). The CDR3 region is CASSLDTRDDTQYF. DNA of the CDR3: TGTGCCAGCAGCTTGGACACCAGAGATGATACGCAGTATTTT. The variable domain in full, completed from reference TRBV5-4 and TRBJ2-3, reads ETGVTQSPTHLIKTRGQQVTLRCSSQSGHNTVSWYQQALGQGPQFIFQYYREEENGRGNFPPRFSGLQFPNYSSELNVNALELDDSALYLCASSLDTRDDTQYFGPGTRLTVL.

The CDR3 bases are TGTGCCAGTAGTGTGGGGGACAGTGACACTGAAGCTTTCTTT. Its translation is CASSVGDSDTEAFF. The V call is TRBV19, the J call TRBJ1-1; 7 bases align to TRBD1. The CDR3 extends over 14 amino acids. Germline assignment: CDR1 LNHDA and CDR2 SQIVND (reference sequence). V trimming: 5 bases; J trimming: 3 bases; junction bases outside the gene matches: 6.

The genes are TRBV19 and TRBJ2-4; D unresolved. Trimming removed 6 bases at V and 0 bases at J, with 12 bases between. CDR1 and CDR2 from the germline V gene are LNHDA and SQIVND (reference sequence). The CDR3 loop spans 15 amino acids. CDR3 residues: CASRKASTAKNIQYF. CDR3 nucleotide sequence: TGTGCCAGTAGGAAGGCTTCGACAGCCAAAAACATTCAGTACTTC.

The chain employs TRBV2 and TRBJ1-5; D call uncertain. The V gene lost 6 bases and the J gene lost 0 bases, with 3 bases spanning the gap. The CDR3 loop spans 12 amino acids. CDR1 is SNHLY and CDR2 is FYNNEI in the germline V gene. The CDR3 region is CASSYSNQPQHF. CDR3 bases: TGTGCCAGCAGCTATAGCAATCAGCCCCAGCATTTT. The entire variable domain, with the rest obtained from reference TRBV2 and TRBJ1-5, is as follows: EPEVTQTPSHQVTQMGQEVILRCVPISNHLYFYWYRQILGQKVEFLVSFYNNEISEKSEIFDDQFSVERPDGSNFTLKIRSTKLEDSAMYFCASSYSNQPQHFGDGTRLSIL.

The rearrangement uses TRBV30 and TRBJ1-3, with D possibly being TRBD1 (5 bases). V gave up 3 bases and J gave up 0 bases, with 9 bases separating them. Germline values: CDR1 GTSNPN, CDR2 SVGIG (reference sequence). CDR3 length equals 14 residues. DNA for the CDR3: TGTGCCTGGAGCTTAGGGGTCTCTGGAAACACCATATATTTT. Protein sequence: CAWSLGVSGNTIYF. Full variable domain (missing parts from reference TRBV30 and TRBJ1-3): SQTIHQWPATLVQPVGSPLSLECTVEGTSNPNLYWYRQAAGRGLQLLFYSVGIGQISSEVPQNLSASRPQDRQFILSSKKLLLSDSGFYLCAWSLGVSGNTIYFGEGSWLTVV.

This chain connects TRBV7-6 to TRBJ1-1; D uncertain. The germline gives CDR1 SGHVS, CDR2 FNYEAQ. CDR3 length: 13 amino acids. V was shortened by 5 bases and J by 1 base, with 8 bases between the two germline ends. The CDR3 DNA reads as TGTGCCAGCAGCGCGGGTGGGAACACTGAAGCTTTCTTT. Translation: CASSAGGNTEAFF.

The chain combines TRBV20-1 with TRBJ2-7, with D unresolved. Germline V lookup: CDR1 DFQATT, CDR2 SNEGSKA (reference sequence). This CDR3 is 11 amino acids long. Trimming stripped 1 base from V and 4 bases from J, with 5 bases between. The CDR3 loop reads CSARGGYEQYF. CDR3 nucleotide sequence: TGCAGTGCTAGAGGGGGATACGAGCAGTACTTC.

The rearrangement joins TRBV10-3 to TRBJ1-2, with 8 bases matching TRBD1. Germline loops: CDR1 ENHRY, CDR2 SYGVKD. With V trimmed by 3 bases and J by 7 bases, 7 bases remained unmatched. The CDR3 is made up of 14 amino acids. The CDR3 spells CAISDGRTGPGYTF. The CDR3 DNA is TGTGCCATCAGTGATGGGCGGACAGGGCCTGGCTACACCTTC.

The chain employs TRBV9 and TRBJ2-3; the D is unclear. The CDR3 runs to 15 residues. V was trimmed by 0 bases and J by 0 bases, leaving 8 bases between them. Germline values: CDR1 SGDLS, CDR2 YYNGEE. The CDR3 nucleotides read TGTGCCAGCAGCGTAGCTCACGCTAGCACAGATACGCAGTATTTT. It is translated as CASSVAHASTDTQYF.

This clone is a singleton in its sample. The V call is TRBV5-6, the J call TRBJ2-7; TRBD1 agrees at 8 bases. The CDR3 runs to 14 residues. CDR1 and CDR2 (germline): SGHDT, YYEEEE. The junction had 8 bases not matched to a gene; V was cut back by 6 bases and J by 3 bases. CDR3 sequence reads: CASTPGTGVYEQYF. As DNA, the CDR3 is TGTGCCAGCACCCCCGGGACAGGCGTCTACGAGCAGTACTTC.

The chain couples TRBV6-5 to TRBJ2-6, with D hard to call. Trimming pared 6 bases from V and 0 bases from J, leaving 9 bases between. The CDR3 extends over 15 amino acids. Germline V gives CDR1 MNHEY, CDR2 SVGAGI. The CDR3, as DNA: TGTGCCAGCAGACTACAGTACTCTGGGGCCAACGTCCTGACTTTC. This encodes CASRLQYSGANVLTF.

This rearrangement joins TRBV5-4 to TRBJ2-1; 7 bases line up with TRBD1. This CDR3 has 13 residues. Germline trimming cut 4 bases from V and 3 bases from J; bases unmatched to any gene: 1. Germline V gene data show CDR1 as SGHNT and CDR2 as YYREEE (reference sequence). DNA of the CDR3: TGTGCCAGCAGCCGACAGGGCTACAATGAGCAGTTCTTC. Amino acid sequence: CASSRQGYNEQFF.